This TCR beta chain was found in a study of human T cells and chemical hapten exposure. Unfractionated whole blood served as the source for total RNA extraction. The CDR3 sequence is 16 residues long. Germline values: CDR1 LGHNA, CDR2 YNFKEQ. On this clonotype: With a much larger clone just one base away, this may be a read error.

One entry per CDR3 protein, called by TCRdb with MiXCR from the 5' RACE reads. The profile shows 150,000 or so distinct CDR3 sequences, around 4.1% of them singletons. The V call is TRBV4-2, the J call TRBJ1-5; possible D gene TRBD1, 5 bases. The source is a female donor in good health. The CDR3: CTSSQVGRDSNQPQHF. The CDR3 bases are TGTACCAGCAGCCAAGTTGGCAGGGATAGCAATCAGCCCCAGCATTTT.